The 24 T cell receptor beta chains below come from one sample, sequenced in a study of OX40 agonist ivuxolimab in advanced cancers. Profiling relied on immunoSEQ multiplex PCR, and the TCRdb table lists in-frame clones only, not all of them. The table shows about 96,000 clones, with about 90% occurring only once. The source material was CD4+ or CD8+ T cells sorted from blood, sampled in a trial of the OX40 agonist ivuxolimab. These receptors all come from an adult with an advanced solid tumor such as melanoma, head and neck, liver or kidney cancer.

V usage is TRBV7-3 and J usage is TRBJ2-1; TRBD2 aligns across 7 bases. V was clipped by 4 bases and J by 2 bases; unmatched bases: 5. Germline values: CDR1 SGHTA, CDR2 FQGTGA. CDR3 size: 15 residues. The CDR3 DNA follows: TGTGCCAGCAGCTCCATGAGCGGGACCTACAATGAGCAGTTCTTC. Its protein product is CASSSMSGTYNEQFF.

V and J are TRBV30 and TRBJ2-7; the D call may be TRBD1 or TRBD2 (6 bases each). The CDR3 length is 14 residues. V was trimmed by 2 bases and J by 4 bases, leaving 15 bases between them. Germline V gene data show CDR1 as GTSNPN and CDR2 as SVGIG (reference sequence). This CDR3 reads CAWSTGGGNYEQYF. The DNA of the CDR3 is TGTGCCTGGAGTACCGGGGGCGGAAATTACGAGCAGTACTTC.

The chain carries TRBV11-3 and TRBJ1-2; D unclear. Per germline, CDR1 SGHNT and CDR2 YENEEA. V was pared by 6 bases and J by 8 bases, with 13 bases between. CDR3 length equals 12 residues. CDR3 protein: CASRGGSVGYTF. DNA of the CDR3: TGTGCCAGCAGAGGCGGCTCGGTGGGCTACACCTTC.

The chain employs TRBV29-1 and TRBJ2-1; a possible D gene is TRBD2 (7 bases). V lost 4 bases, J lost 8 bases, and 12 bases lay in between. Germline assignment: CDR1 SQVTM and CDR2 ANQGSEA. The CDR3 contains 12 residues. CDR3 region: CSVAWGGHEQFF. CDR3 coding DNA: TGCAGCGTTGCATGGGGGGGCCATGAGCAGTTCTTC.

The chain uses TRBV11-3 and TRBJ2-1; the D is unclear. The CDR3 is 13 amino acids. V was pared by 9 bases and J by 6 bases, with 15 bases between. The germline gives CDR1 SGHNT, CDR2 YENEEA. DNA of the CDR3: TGTGCCAGTAACCCGGATACCCCCAATGAGCAGTTCTTC. It codes for CASNPDTPNEQFF. Looking up the rest from reference TRBV11-3 and TRBJ2-1 gives the full variable domain: EAGVVQSPRYKIIEKKQPVAFWCNPISGHNTLYWYLQNLGQGPELLIRYENEEAVDDSQLPKDRFSAERLKGVDSTLKIQPAELGDSAVYLCASNPDTPNEQFFGPGTRLTVL.

The chain joins TRBV28 to TRBJ1-5; D gene unclear. V was pared by 5 bases and J by 1 base, with 6 bases between. The CDR3 has 13 amino acids. Per the germline V gene, CDR1 is MDHEN and CDR2 is SYDVKM. CDR3 protein: CASSTVSNQPQHF. The CDR3 DNA reads TGTGCCAGCAGTACCGTAAGCAATCAGCCCCAGCATTTT.

The chain couples TRBV5-8 to TRBJ2-5; 8 bases map to TRBD2. The CDR3 is 14 amino acids. Germline CDR1 reads SGHTS; CDR2 reads YDEGEE. After removal of 4 bases from V and 2 bases from J, the junction contained 4 bases not matched to a gene. The CDR3 reads CASSPRLAQETQYF. CDR3 DNA sequence: TGTGCCAGCAGCCCAAGACTAGCGCAAGAGACCCAGTACTTC.

The rearrangement uses TRBV28 and TRBJ2-7; possibly TRBD1 for D (8 bases). V shed 4 bases and J shed 0 bases, with 19 bases lying between them. This CDR3 comprises 17 residues. CDR1 MDHEN and CDR2 SYDVKM come from the germline V gene. The CDR3, as DNA: TGTGCCAGCAGTTCGACATACAGGGGGGGAAGCTCCTACGAGCAGTACTTC. Its translation is CASSSTYRGGSSYEQYF. The whole variable domain, remainder taken from reference TRBV28 and TRBJ2-7, is DVKVTQSSRYLVKRTGEKVFLECVQDMDHENMFWYRQDPGLGLRLIYFSYDVKMKEKGDIPEGYSVSREKKERFSLILESASTNQTSMYLCASSSTYRGGSSYEQYFGPGTRLTVT.

This chain links TRBV6-5 with TRBJ1-2; no clear D. The germline V gene has CDR1 MNHEY and CDR2 SVGAGI. Trimming removed 0 bases from V and 4 bases from J, with 9 bases in between. CDR3 length: 14 amino acids. The CDR3 here is CASSYSIFSYGYTF. For the CDR3, the DNA is TGTGCCAGCAGTTACTCGATTTTCAGCTATGGCTACACCTTC.

The chain carries TRBV21-1 and TRBJ2-2; the table calls TRBD1, which could not be checked here. TRBV21-1 is a pseudogene locus. The CDR3 runs 18 residues. The CDR3 sequence is CASSKSDSGQPNTGELFF. The CDR3 DNA reads TGTGCCAGCAGCAAATCGGATTCAGGACAGCCGAACACCGGGGAGCTGTTTTTT.

The CDR3 coding sequence is TGCGCCAGCAGCTTGAGCCAAACGGGGGAGACCCAGTACTTC. This translates into CASSLSQTGETQYF. This sequence joins TRBV5-1 and TRBJ2-5, with D possibly matching TRBD2 (5 bases). The V gene lost 1 base and the J gene lost 5 bases, with 12 bases spanning the gap. The germline V gene encodes CDR1 SGHRS and CDR2 YFSETQ. The CDR3 sequence is 14 residues long.

The gene calls are TRBV5-6 and TRBJ1-2, with 8 bases fitting TRBD1. Germline CDR1 reads SGHDT; CDR2 reads YYEEEE. CDR3 size: 15 residues. The trim removed 4 bases at V and 2 bases at J, leaving 7 bases unmatched. The CDR3 DNA sequence: TGTGCCAGCAGCCCAAACAGGGGGAAAAACTATGGCTACACCTTC. This gives the protein CASSPNRGKNYGYTF.

CDR3 DNA sequence: TGTGCCAGCAGCTCACGGACTAGCGGTTCCTACGAGCAGTACTTC. Its protein is CASSSRTSGSYEQYF. The chain is built from TRBV7-8 and TRBJ2-7; 10 bases fit TRBD2. Germline CDR1 SGHVS, CDR2 FQNEAQ. The CDR3 extends over 15 amino acids. Losses at the gene ends were 4 bases for V and 1 base for J; bases not matched to a gene: 4.

V gene TRBV6-5 combines with J gene TRBJ1-2; TRBD1 matches 8 bases. CDR1 is MNHEY, CDR2 SVGAGI, per germline. CDR3 length equals 13 residues. Germline trimming cut 5 bases from V and 7 bases from J; bases unmatched to any gene: 6. DNA of the CDR3: TGTGCCAGCAGTCGACAGGGGTTGGGTGGCTACACCTTC. It specifies CASSRQGLGGYTF.

V usage is TRBV4-1 and J usage is TRBJ2-7; D possibly matches TRBD1 or TRBD2 (5 bases each). This CDR3 spans 18 amino acids. V lost 1 base and J 2 bases, leaving 21 bases between the germline ends. The germline CDR1 and CDR2 sequences are MGHRA and YSYEKL. CDR3 protein: CASSQGLRDRDGAYEQYF. In nucleotides, the CDR3 is TGCGCCAGCAGCCAAGGCCTCCGCGACCGGGACGGGGCCTACGAGCAGTACTTC.

V and J are TRBV9 and TRBJ1-2; D is uncertain. CDR1 is SGDLS, CDR2 YYNGEE, per germline. This CDR3 has 14 residues. Trimming stripped 0 bases from V and 4 bases from J, with 10 bases between. The CDR3 DNA is TGTGCCAGCAGCGTAGATGTTTCGGCCTATGGCTACACCTTC. Translation gives CASSVDVSAYGYTF.

The chain recombines TRBV11-2 with TRBJ2-7, with D unclear. Germline assignment: CDR1 SGHAT and CDR2 FQNNGV. Trimming took 1 base from V and 3 from J, leaving 7 bases between them. The CDR3 covers 13 residues. Here the CDR3 DNA reads TGTGCCAGCAGCTTAGCACACCTCTACGAGCAGTACTTC. Encoded protein: CASSLAHLYEQYF.

The chain combines TRBV21-1 with TRBJ1-5. TRBV21-1 corresponds to a pseudogene. The CDR3 has 11 residues. CDR3 sequence reads: CASSTNQPQHF. CDR3 bases: TGTGCCAGCAGCACTAATCAGCCCCAGCATTTT.

The V call is TRBV7-2, the J call TRBJ2-3, with 9 nucleotides matching TRBD2. V was clipped by 1 base and J by 5 bases; unmatched bases: 7. Germline V gene lookup returns CDR1 SGHTA and CDR2 FQGNSA. CDR3 length: 16 residues. In DNA, the CDR3 is TGTGCCAGCAGCTTAGAGGGGGCGGGAGGGGTAGATACGCAGTATTTT. It encodes CASSLEGAGGVDTQYF.

V and J are TRBV9 and TRBJ2-1; 8 nucleotides align to TRBD2. The CDR3 extends over 16 amino acids. J was trimmed by 4 bases and V by 2 bases; bases with no gene match: 8. CDR1 SGDLS and CDR2 YYNGEE come from the germline V gene. CDR3 protein: CASSVELAANYNEQFF. In nucleotides, the CDR3 is TGTGCCAGCAGCGTTGAACTAGCGGCGAATTACAATGAGCAGTTCTTC.

This rearrangement joins TRBV5-4 to TRBJ1-2, with no clear D. V was trimmed by 2 bases and J by 3 bases, leaving 8 bases between them. This CDR3 comprises 13 residues. In germline, CDR1 is SGHNT, CDR2 YYREEE (reference sequence). DNA of the CDR3: TGTGCCAGCAGCTTTTCCAAGTACTATGGCTACACCTTC. It is translated as CASSFSKYYGYTF.

The chain carries TRBV11-2 and TRBJ2-1; 8 nucleotides line up with TRBD2. Germline CDR1 and CDR2: SGHAT and FQNNGV. The CDR3 is made up of 14 amino acids. The V segment lost 3 bases and the J segment 6 bases; nucleotides outside the gene matches: 4. The CDR3 DNA reads as TGTGCCAGCAGCTTGCCGGGAGGGGTCAATGAGCAGTTCTTC. Its translation is CASSLPGGVNEQFF.

As for this clone: The same CDR3 can be traced to other DNA sequences in this sample. The chain employs TRBV19 and TRBJ2-3, with no clear D. Trimming removed 8 bases at V and 1 base at J, with 7 bases between. Germline values: CDR1 LNHDA, CDR2 SQIVND (reference sequence). The CDR3 runs to 12 residues. CDR3 sequence (DNA): TGTGCCAGTGTAAGTCGCACAGATACGCAGTATTTT. It is translated as CASVSRTDTQYF.

The chain couples TRBV5-4 to TRBJ1-1, with a weak D call TRBD1 (5 bases). Germline loops: CDR1 SGHNT, CDR2 YYREEE (reference sequence). Trimming took 3 bases from V and 1 from J, leaving 13 bases between them. This CDR3 contains 15 residues. Written as DNA, the CDR3 is TGTGCCAGCAGCTCTCTGGGGGTAAGGAACACTGAAGCTTTCTTT. Its protein product is CASSSLGVRNTEAFF.